The 2 T cell receptor beta chains listed next were all sequenced from one sample in a study of cytomegalovirus exposure and HLA in healthy donors. TCRdb's copy holds only in-frame clones and misses some; the assay was immunoSEQ multiplex PCR. Of 20,000 to 25,000 clones in the sample, 95% to 97% were seen once. Input material: PBMCs. Receptor source: a man aged 25-45 years in good health and CMV-seropositive.

The genes are TRBV6-6 and TRBJ2-1; TRBD1 matches 7 bases. Germline CDR1 and CDR2: MNHNY and SVGAGI (reference sequence). The CDR3 is made up of 12 amino acids. Trimming took 6 bases from V and 4 from J; bases not matched to a gene: 0. The CDR3 DNA is TGTGCCAGCAGGGGACAGTACAATGAGCAGTTCTTC. Protein: CASRGQYNEQFF.

This clone was counted a single time. The J gene is TRBJ2-7, the V gene TRBV5-1, with D possibly TRBD1 on 6 matching bases. Trimming removed 2 bases from V and 0 bases from J, with 12 bases in between. There are 15 residues in the CDR3. Germline assignment: CDR1 SGHRS and CDR2 YFSETQ. The CDR3 loop is CASSLRDTYSYEQYF. The CDR3 nucleotides read TGCGCCAGCAGCTTACGGGACACATACTCCTACGAGCAGTACTTC.